What follows is one TCR beta chain and its context. The data derive from a study of cytomegalovirus exposure and HLA in healthy donors. This PCR relied on a set of 60 Vbeta primers and 13 Jbeta primers. Using immunoSEQ multiplex PCR, the repertoire was profiled, and TCRdb retains in-frame clones only, with some absent. The sample lists some 110,000 clones, about three fifths occurring once. CDR1 is MDHEN and CDR2 is SYDVKM in the germline V gene. V shed 5 bases and J shed 3 bases, with 26 bases lying between them. The CDR3 length is 18 residues. Sequencing was carried out using PBMCs. The gene calls are TRBV28 and TRBJ2-7; TRBD1 might be the D (6 bases). This receptor was identified in a woman aged 40 to 49 in good health and CMV-seropositive. CDR3 in DNA: TGTGCCAGCAGTACGTCACTCCAACTTCGGGACACCTTCTACGAGCAGTACTTC. Translation gives CASSTSLQLRDTFYEQYF.